Listed below are T cell receptor beta chains from one sample, sequenced in a study of blood T cell repertoires in COVID-19. Profiled with immunoSEQ multiplex PCR; TCRdb holds only in-frame clones, not every one. The table shows some 250,000 clones, with 70% to 90% occurring only once. Sequencing input: peripheral blood. The receptors were sampled from a man between 60 and 75 years old with acute or convalescent COVID-19. CDR3s include the opening cysteine and the closing phenylalanine or tryptophan. The order of the fields is D gene, V gene, J gene, clone size, CDR3 DNA, CDR3 protein. A D gene is named only where the DNA matches it firmly. Clone sizes are given selectively: once, few, many, or a class where the clone is expanded.

D gene: TRBD1; V gene: TRBV12-5; J gene: TRBJ2-7; clone size: -; CDR3 DNA: TGTGCTAGTGGTCCCCCTTTATCAGGACAGGGGAGGTACGAGCAGTACTTC; CDR3 protein: CASGPPLSGQGRYEQYF
D gene: -; V gene: TRBV28; J gene: TRBJ1-4; clone size: few; CDR3 DNA: TGTGCCAGCAGTTTCCAAGCGACTGGATCAAAAAGTTTT; CDR3 protein: CASSFQATGSKSF
D gene: -; V gene: TRBV6-1; J gene: TRBJ2-2; clone size: -; CDR3 DNA: TGTGCCAGCAGTGGACGGGCCCGGGGGAACACCGGGGAGCTGTTTTTT; CDR3 protein: CASSGRARGNTGELFF
D gene: TRBD2; V gene: TRBV10-3; J gene: TRBJ2-7; clone size: -; CDR3 DNA: TGTGCCATCAGTGAGGGACTAGCGGGCTCTGAGCAGTACTTC; CDR3 protein: CAISEGLAGSEQYF
D gene: -; V gene: TRBV6-2/TRBV6-3; J gene: TRBJ2-5; clone size: few; CDR3 DNA: TGTGCCAGCAGTAACAGGGTGGAAGAGACCCAGTACTTC; CDR3 protein: CASSNRVEETQYF
D gene: TRBD1; V gene: TRBV3-1/TRBV3-2; J gene: TRBJ2-7; clone size: -; CDR3 DNA: TGTGCCAGCAGCCAAGGGACAGGGGCGTACGAGCAGTACTTC; CDR3 protein: CASSQGTGAYEQYF
D gene: -; V gene: TRBV7-8; J gene: TRBJ1-5; clone size: -; CDR3 DNA: TGTGCCAGCAGCCCGCAGAACCTTCAGGCCCAGCATTTT; CDR3 protein: CASSPQNLQAQHF
D gene: -; V gene: TRBV11-3; J gene: TRBJ2-7; clone size: -; CDR3 DNA: TGTGCCAGCAGTTCTAATACAGGGCCCCAGTACGAGCAGTACTTC; CDR3 protein: CASSSNTGPQYEQYF
D gene: -; V gene: TRBV7-9; J gene: TRBJ2-7; clone size: -; CDR3 DNA: TGTGCCAGCGTACCCCCAGGGGCCTTCTACGAGCAGTACTTC; CDR3 protein: CASVPPGAFYEQYF
D gene: TRBD1; V gene: TRBV18; J gene: TRBJ1-5; clone size: -; CDR3 DNA: TGTGCCAGCTCATTACAGACAGGGGGCAATCAGCCCCAGCATTTT; CDR3 protein: CASSLQTGGNQPQHF
D gene: -; V gene: TRBV9; J gene: TRBJ1-6; clone size: -; CDR3 DNA: TGTGCCAGCAGCGTAAGAGGGAATTCACCCCTCCACTTT; CDR3 protein: CASSVRGNSPLHF
D gene: TRBD2; V gene: TRBV3-1/TRBV3-2; J gene: TRBJ2-4; clone size: -; CDR3 DNA: TGTGCCAGCACCTCTAGTAAGGGAGGGCTGTACTTC; CDR3 protein: CASTSSKGGLYF
D gene: -; V gene: TRBV7-2; J gene: TRBJ2-3; clone size: -; CDR3 DNA: TGTGCCAGCAGCTTGGGACATAGCACAGATACGCAGTATTTT; CDR3 protein: CASSLGHSTDTQYF
D gene: TRBD1; V gene: TRBV5-1; J gene: TRBJ1-2; clone size: -; CDR3 DNA: TGCGCCAGCAGCCCCGTGACAGGGGACTATGGCTACACCTTC; CDR3 protein: CASSPVTGDYGYTF
D gene: TRBD1; V gene: TRBV28; J gene: TRBJ2-1; clone size: -; CDR3 DNA: TGTGCCAGCAGTTTTTATGGGAGGTTACAGGGGGCGAACAATGAGCAGTTCTTC; CDR3 protein: CASSFYGRLQGANNEQFF
D gene: -; V gene: TRBV5-8; J gene: TRBJ1-1; clone size: -; CDR3 DNA: TGTGCCAGCAGCTTGAAGGTACAGATAAACACTGAAGCTTTCTTT; CDR3 protein: CASSLKVQINTEAFF
D gene: -; V gene: TRBV6-6; J gene: TRBJ2-5; clone size: -; CDR3 DNA: TGTGCCAGCGCCCGGACAGCCCAAGAGACCCAGTACTTC; CDR3 protein: CASARTAQETQYF
D gene: TRBD1; V gene: TRBV7-9; J gene: TRBJ1-2; clone size: once; CDR3 DNA: TGTGCCAGCAGACGGACAGGGTTAGATGGCTACACCTTC; CDR3 protein: CASRRTGLDGYTF
D gene: -; V gene: TRBV18; J gene: TRBJ1-5; clone size: -; CDR3 DNA: TGTGCCAGCTCCCTGGACAGAGCACCGCAGCCCCAGCATTTT; CDR3 protein: CASSLDRAPQPQHF
D gene: TRBD2; V gene: TRBV7-3; J gene: TRBJ2-1; clone size: -; CDR3 DNA: TGTGCCAGCAGCTTAATGTCTAGCGGGGATAATGAGCAGTTCTTC; CDR3 protein: CASSLMSSGDNEQFF
D gene: -; V gene: TRBV13; J gene: TRBJ1-1; clone size: -; CDR3 DNA: TGTGCCAGCAGCTTAGTACGGGTGAACACTGAAGCTTTCTTT; CDR3 protein: CASSLVRVNTEAFF
D gene: -; V gene: TRBV7-8; J gene: TRBJ1-2; clone size: -; CDR3 DNA: TGTGCCAGCAGCTTATCTACGGGGTATGGCTACACCTTC; CDR3 protein: CASSLSTGYGYTF
D gene: TRBD2; V gene: TRBV6-2/TRBV6-3; J gene: TRBJ2-1; clone size: -; CDR3 DNA: TGTGCCAGCAGCCGATTCCTAGCGGGAGAGGTAAGGAATGAGCAGTTCTTC; CDR3 protein: CASSRFLAGEVRNEQFF
D gene: -; V gene: TRBV3-1/TRBV3-2; J gene: TRBJ2-7; clone size: -; CDR3 DNA: TGTGCCAGCAGCCAAGATCTCGTACTAGCACCGATCGAGCAGTACTTC; CDR3 protein: CASSQDLVLAPIEQYF
D gene: TRBD2; V gene: TRBV4-3; J gene: TRBJ2-2; clone size: -; CDR3 DNA: TGCGCCAGCAGCCAACTTGGACTAGCGGGAGCTGTCACCGGGGAGCTGTTTTTT; CDR3 protein: CASSQLGLAGAVTGELFF